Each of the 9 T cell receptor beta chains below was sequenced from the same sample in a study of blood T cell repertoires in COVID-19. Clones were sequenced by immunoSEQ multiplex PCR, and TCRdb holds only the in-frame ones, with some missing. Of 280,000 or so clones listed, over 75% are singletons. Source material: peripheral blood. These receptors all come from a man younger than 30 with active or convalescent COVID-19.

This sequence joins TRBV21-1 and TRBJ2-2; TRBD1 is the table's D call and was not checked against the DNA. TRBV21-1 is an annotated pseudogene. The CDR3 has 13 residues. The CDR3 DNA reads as TGTGCCAGCACTTGCAGGAAGGCCGGGGAGCTGTTTTTT. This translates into CASTCRKAGELFF.

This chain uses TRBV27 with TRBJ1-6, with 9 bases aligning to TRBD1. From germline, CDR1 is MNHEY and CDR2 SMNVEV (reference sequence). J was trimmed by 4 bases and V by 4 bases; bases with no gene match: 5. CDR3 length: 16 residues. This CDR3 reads CASSSRGQGYNSPLHF. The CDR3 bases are TGTGCCAGCAGTTCCCGGGGACAGGGTTATAATTCACCCCTCCACTTT.

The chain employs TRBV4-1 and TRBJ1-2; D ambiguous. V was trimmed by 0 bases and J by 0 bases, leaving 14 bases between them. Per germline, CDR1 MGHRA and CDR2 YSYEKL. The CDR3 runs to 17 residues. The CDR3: CASSQDAVILANYGYTF. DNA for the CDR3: TGCGCCAGCAGCCAAGATGCGGTAATACTAGCTAACTATGGCTACACCTTC.

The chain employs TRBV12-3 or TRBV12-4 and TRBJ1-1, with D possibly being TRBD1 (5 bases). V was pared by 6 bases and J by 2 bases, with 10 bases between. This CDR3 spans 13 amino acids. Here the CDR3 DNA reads TGTGCCAGCAGCGTGGGGGGTAACACTGAAGCTTTCTTT. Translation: CASSVGGNTEAFF.

CDR3 region: CASSMGWVAATGELFF. CDR3 sequence (DNA): TGTGCCAGTAGTATGGGGTGGGTAGCGGCAACCGGGGAGCTGTTTTTT. The chain has TRBV19 and TRBJ2-2; D perhaps matches TRBD2 (6 bases). Looked up from germline, CDR1 is LNHDA and CDR2 is SQIVND (reference sequence). This CDR3 region has 16 residues. Trimming stripped 3 bases from V and 5 bases from J, with 16 bases between.

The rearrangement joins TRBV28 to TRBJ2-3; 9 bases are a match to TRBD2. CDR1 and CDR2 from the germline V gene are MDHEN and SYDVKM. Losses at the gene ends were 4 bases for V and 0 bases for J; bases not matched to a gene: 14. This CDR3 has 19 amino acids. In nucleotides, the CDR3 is TGTGCCAGCAGTTCCGGCGCCCGTACCAGCGGGGGGAGCACAGATACGCAGTATTTT. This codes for CASSSGARTSGGSTDTQYF.

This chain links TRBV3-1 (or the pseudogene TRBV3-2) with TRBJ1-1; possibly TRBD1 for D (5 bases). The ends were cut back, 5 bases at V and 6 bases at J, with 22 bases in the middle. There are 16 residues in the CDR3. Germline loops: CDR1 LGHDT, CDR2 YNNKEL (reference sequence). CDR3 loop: CASSNQLGGPPPEAFF. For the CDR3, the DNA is TGTGCCAGCAGCAACCAGTTGGGGGGACCCCCCCCTGAAGCTTTCTTT.

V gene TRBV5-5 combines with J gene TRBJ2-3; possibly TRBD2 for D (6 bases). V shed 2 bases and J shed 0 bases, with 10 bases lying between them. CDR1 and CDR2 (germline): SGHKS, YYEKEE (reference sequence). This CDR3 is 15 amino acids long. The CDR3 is CASSFTDYSTDTQYF. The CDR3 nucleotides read TGTGCCAGCAGCTTCACGGACTACAGCACAGATACGCAGTATTTT.

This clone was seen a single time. CDR3 protein: CASSLKYGTEAFF. DNA for the CDR3: TGCGCCAGCAGCCTAAAATACGGGACTGAAGCTTTCTTT. This sequence joins TRBV5-1 and TRBJ1-1; D remains ambiguous. Germline lookup yields CDR1 SGHRS and CDR2 YFSETQ. V lost 4 bases, J lost 5 bases, and 12 bases lay in between. The CDR3 contains 13 residues.